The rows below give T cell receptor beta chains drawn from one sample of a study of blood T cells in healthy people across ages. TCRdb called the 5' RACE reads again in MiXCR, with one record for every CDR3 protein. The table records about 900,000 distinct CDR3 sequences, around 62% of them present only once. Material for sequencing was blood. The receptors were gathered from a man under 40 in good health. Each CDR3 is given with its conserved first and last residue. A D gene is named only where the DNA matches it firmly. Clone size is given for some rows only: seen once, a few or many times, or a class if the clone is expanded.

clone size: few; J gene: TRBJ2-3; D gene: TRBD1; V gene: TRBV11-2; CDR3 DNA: TGTGCCAGCAGCTTAGGACAGGGGTTGGCAGATACGCAGTATTTT; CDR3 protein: CASSLGQGLADTQYF
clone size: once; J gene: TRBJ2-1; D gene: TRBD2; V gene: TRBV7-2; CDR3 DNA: TGTGCCAGCAGCACCTCGGTTTGGGCGGGAGAGGGGAATGAGCAGTTCTTC; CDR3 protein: CASSTSVWAGEGNEQFF
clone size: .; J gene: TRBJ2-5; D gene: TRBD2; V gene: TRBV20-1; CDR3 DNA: TGCAGTGCTACCCTTCCTAAGCGGGGGCTGAGGGGGTACCAAGAGACCCAGTACTTC; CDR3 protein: CSATLPKRGLRGYQETQYF
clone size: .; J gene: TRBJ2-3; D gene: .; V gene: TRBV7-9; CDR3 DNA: TGTGCCAGCAGCTTTAATAGGCTCGGGCAGTATTTT; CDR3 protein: CASSFNRLGQYF
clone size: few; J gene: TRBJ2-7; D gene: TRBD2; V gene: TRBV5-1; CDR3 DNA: TGCGCCAGCAGTAGCGGGGGTTTAGACGAGCAGTACTTC; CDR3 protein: CASSSGGLDEQYF
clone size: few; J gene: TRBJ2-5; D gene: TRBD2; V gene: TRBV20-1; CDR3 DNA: TGCAGTGCTAGAATAGCGGGGAGGGAGACCCAGTACTTC; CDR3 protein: CSARIAGRETQYF
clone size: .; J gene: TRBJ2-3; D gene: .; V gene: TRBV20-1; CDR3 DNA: TGCAGTGCTATCGATGATAGGGCGAGCACAGATACGCAGTATTTT; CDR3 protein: CSAIDDRASTDTQYF
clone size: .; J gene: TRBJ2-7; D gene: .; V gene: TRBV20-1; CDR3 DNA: TGCAGTGCTAGAGTACTAGCAAAACCATCCTACGAGCAGTACTTC; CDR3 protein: CSARVLAKPSYEQYF
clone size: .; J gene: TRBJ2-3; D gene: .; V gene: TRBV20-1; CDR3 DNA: TGCAGTGCTGGCCCATCCCACTCCGACGAAGATACGCAGTATTTT; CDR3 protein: CSAGPSHSDEDTQYF
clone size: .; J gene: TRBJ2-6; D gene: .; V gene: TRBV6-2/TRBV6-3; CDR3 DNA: TGTGCCAGCAGTTGGGGGCCTTCTGGGGCCAACGTCCTGACTTTC; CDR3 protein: CASSWGPSGANVLTF
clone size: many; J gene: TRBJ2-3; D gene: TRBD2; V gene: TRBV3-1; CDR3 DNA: TGTGCCAGCAGCCAAAAGCGGGGGGGCGATACGCAGTATTTT; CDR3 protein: CASSQKRGGDTQYF
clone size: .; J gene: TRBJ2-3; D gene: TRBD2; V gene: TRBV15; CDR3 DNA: TGTGCCACCAGCAGGGGACTATCCACAGATACGCAGTATTTT; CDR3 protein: CATSRGLSTDTQYF
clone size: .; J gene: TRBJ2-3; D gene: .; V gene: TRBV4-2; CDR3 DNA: TGTGCCAGCAGCCAAGATGATGGGGCAGATACGCAGTATTTT; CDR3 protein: CASSQDDGADTQYF
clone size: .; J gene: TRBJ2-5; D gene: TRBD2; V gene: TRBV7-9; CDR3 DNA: TGTGCCAGCAGCCCTCTCGTCAAGCGGGGAGAGACCCAGTACTTC; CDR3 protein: CASSPLVKRGETQYF
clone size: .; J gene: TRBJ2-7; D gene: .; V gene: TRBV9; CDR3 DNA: TGTGCCAGCAGCGTTGGGACCTACTCCTACGAGCAGTACTTC; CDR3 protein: CASSVGTYSYEQYF
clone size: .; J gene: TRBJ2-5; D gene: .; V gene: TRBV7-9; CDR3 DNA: TGTGCCAGCAGCTTAGCCGCGGGGCCGGGAGAGACCCAGTACTTC; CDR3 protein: CASSLAAGPGETQYF
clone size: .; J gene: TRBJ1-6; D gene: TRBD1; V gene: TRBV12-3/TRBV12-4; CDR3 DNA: TGTGCCAGCAGTGGGGACAGGGTGTCACCCCTCCACTTT; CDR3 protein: CASSGDRVSPLHF
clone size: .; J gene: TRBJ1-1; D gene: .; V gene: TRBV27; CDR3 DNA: TGTGCCAGCAGTTTAGGGGCAGCCGGTGAAGCTTTCTTT; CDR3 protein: CASSLGAAGEAFF
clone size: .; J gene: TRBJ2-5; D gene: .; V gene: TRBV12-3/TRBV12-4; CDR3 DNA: TGTGCCAGCACCCAGGGACCCGCGGAGACCCAGTACTTC; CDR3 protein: CASTQGPAETQYF
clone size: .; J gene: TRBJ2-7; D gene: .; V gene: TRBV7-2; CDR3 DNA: TGTGCCAGCAGCTTGCTAGGGACCGAGCAGTACTTC; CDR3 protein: CASSLLGTEQYF
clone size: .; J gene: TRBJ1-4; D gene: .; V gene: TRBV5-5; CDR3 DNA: TGTGCCAGCAGCTCGATTTTCCAGGGGTCTAATGAAAAACTGTTTTTT; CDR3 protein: CASSSIFQGSNEKLFF
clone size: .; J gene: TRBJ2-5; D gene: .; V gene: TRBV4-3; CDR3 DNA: TGCGCCAGCAGCCAAGACTGGCGGCCTACTGGTGAGACCCAGTACTTC; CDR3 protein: CASSQDWRPTGETQYF
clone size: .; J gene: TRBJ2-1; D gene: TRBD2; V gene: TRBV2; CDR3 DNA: TGTGCCAGCAGTCCACCGGGACTAGCGGGGCTCAATGAGCAGTTCTTC; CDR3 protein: CASSPPGLAGLNEQFF
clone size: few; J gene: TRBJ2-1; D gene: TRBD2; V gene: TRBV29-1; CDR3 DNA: TGCAGCGTCGGGACTAGCCGCTACAATGAGCAGTTCTTC; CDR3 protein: CSVGTSRYNEQFF